The 14 T cell receptor beta chains given below trace back to one sample, sequenced in a study of radiation and T cells in renal cell carcinoma. Stated treatment: treatment-naive control, cytoreductive nephrectomy. TCRdb's copy holds only in-frame clones and misses some; the assay was immunoSEQ multiplex PCR. The profile covers 15,000 to 17,000 clones, with around 60% appearing a single time and roughly 9.6% taken by the ten largest. The specimen comprised tumor tissue, sampled from a patient whose treatment was nephrectomy without radiotherapy. Receptor source: a man aged 45-60 years with renal cell carcinoma.

The chain employs TRBV27 and TRBJ1-2; D gene ambiguous. Germline CDR1 and CDR2: MNHEY and SMNVEV (reference sequence). The CDR3 totals 14 residues. The V end lost 6 bases, the J end lost 0 bases, and 11 bases lay between the germline ends. The CDR3, as DNA: TGTGCCAGCAGAGGTCTTCTCACTAACTATGGCTACACCTTC. Its translation: CASRGLLTNYGYTF.

The chain combines TRBV7-9 with TRBJ2-3; a possible D gene is TRBD1 (6 bases). This CDR3 contains 15 residues. Germline V gene sequence: CDR1 SEHNR, CDR2 FQNEAQ (reference sequence). Trimming took off 5 bases at V and 3 bases at J, with 15 bases between the two ends. The CDR3, as DNA: TGTGCCAGCAGCCTCGGACAGATGGTAACAGATACGCAGTATTTT. Its protein product is CASSLGQMVTDTQYF.

V is TRBV19 and J is TRBJ1-2; D is possibly TRBD1 (6 bases). Germline CDR1 reads LNHDA; CDR2 reads SQIVND (reference sequence). The CDR3 length is 14 residues. The V end lost 6 bases, the J end lost 6 bases, and 17 bases lay between the germline ends. The DNA for the CDR3 is TGTGCCAGTAGCCTAACTGCGGGGGGCCATGGCTACACCTTC. This gives the protein CASSLTAGGHGYTF.

J is TRBJ2-7 and V is TRBV5-1; possible D gene TRBD1, 5 bases. From germline, CDR1 is SGHRS and CDR2 YFSETQ. The CDR3 is 15 residues long. Trimming left V 4 bases short and J 2 bases short, with 16 bases between. The CDR3 is CASSTLEAGPYEQYF. DNA of the CDR3: TGCGCCAGCAGCACGCTCGAGGCAGGGCCCTACGAGCAGTACTTC. Together with reference TRBV5-1 and TRBJ2-7, the CDR3 gives the full variable domain: KAGVTQTPRYLIKTRGQQVTLSCSPISGHRSVSWYQQTPGQGLQFLFEYFSETQRNKGNFPGRFSGRQFSNSRSEMNVSTLELGDSALYLCASSTLEAGPYEQYFGPGTRLTVT.

This clone was picked up one time. The rearrangement links TRBV7-9 to TRBJ2-7, with D maybe TRBD2 (5 bases). The V gene's germline CDR1 is SEHNR and CDR2 FQNEAQ (reference sequence). The CDR3 covers 14 residues. Trimming left V 5 bases short and J 3 bases short, with 14 bases between. CDR3 in amino acids: CASSPSTGSYEQYF. CDR3 DNA sequence: TGTGCCAGCAGCCCTTCCACGGGGAGCTACGAGCAGTACTTC.

This clone was seen more than once but under ten times. The CDR3 DNA sequence: TGCGCCAGCAGCCCGGGACAGGGGGATGGCTACACCTTC. Amino acids: CASSPGQGDGYTF. The chain has TRBV5-1 and TRBJ1-2; 11 bases map to TRBD1. After removal of 4 bases from V and 6 bases from J, the junction contained 2 bases not matched to a gene. The CDR3 is 13 residues long. Germline CDR1 reads SGHRS; CDR2 reads YFSETQ.

By proportion, this clone is medium-sized. The chain uses TRBV18 and TRBJ1-5; D ambiguous. V gave up 1 base and J gave up 7 bases, with 2 bases separating them. The CDR3 has 11 residues. Germline lookup yields CDR1 KGHSH and CDR2 LQKENI. CDR3 loop: CASSPRQPQHF. The DNA for the CDR3 is TGTGCCAGCTCACCACGGCAGCCCCAGCATTTT.

This rearrangement joins TRBV29-1 to TRBJ2-5; maybe TRBD2 (6 bases). V was trimmed by 5 bases and J by 3 bases, leaving 13 bases between them. The CDR3 runs to 13 residues. Germline V lookup: CDR1 SQVTM, CDR2 ANQGSEA. The CDR3 coding sequence is TGCAGCGTTTTTAAGCAGCGGGAAGAGACCCAGTACTTC. The encoded protein is CSVFKQREETQYF.

This clone was seen repeatedly, ten times or more. Other DNA sequences of this sample code for an identical CDR3. The J gene is TRBJ2-2, the V gene TRBV6-1; no firm D call. CDR1 is MNHNS, CDR2 SASEGT, per germline. V lost 5 bases and J lost 5, with 6 bases in between. The CDR3 is 12 amino acids. The CDR3 protein is CASSKTTGELFF. The DNA of the CDR3 is TGTGCCAGCAGTAAAACGACCGGGGAGCTGTTTTTT.

The rearrangement joins TRBV7-2 to TRBJ1-5; D ambiguous. The CDR3 has 13 residues. V shed 1 base and J shed 6 bases, with 7 bases lying between them. Germline values: CDR1 SGHTA, CDR2 FQGNSA. CDR3 region: CASSLGGFQPQHF. The CDR3 nucleotides read TGTGCCAGCAGCTTAGGAGGGTTTCAGCCCCAGCATTTT.

This clone was counted between two and nine times. The genes are TRBV19 and TRBJ2-7; TRBD2 aligns across 7 bases. This CDR3 has 12 residues. The V gene's germline CDR1 is LNHDA and CDR2 SQIVND (reference sequence). V shed 4 bases, J shed 4 bases, and the junction held 1 base outside the gene matches. The CDR3 DNA sequence: TGTGCCAGTAGTACGGGGGGATACGAGCAGTACTTC. This sequence encodes CASSTGGYEQYF.

This clone appeared a few times. This chain uses TRBV7-2 with TRBJ1-4; possibly TRBD1 for D (6 bases). CDR3 length equals 15 residues. Trimming removed 4 bases from V and 3 bases from J, with 12 bases in between. The V gene's germline CDR1 is SGHTA and CDR2 FQGNSA. The DNA of the CDR3 is TGTGCCAGCAGCTCCCAAGGGGGGTCTAATGAAAAACTGTTTTTT. As protein: CASSSQGGSNEKLFF.

The chain uses TRBV29-1 and TRBJ1-5; the D is unclear. The CDR3 spans 15 residues. Between the trimmed V and J ends, which lost 4 bases and 5 bases, there was a span of 18 bases. Germline CDR1 reads SQVTM; CDR2 reads ANQGSEA. CDR3 coding DNA: TGCAGCGTTGTTGTTGCAGGCCAGGCTTATCAGCCCCAGCATTTT. Translation gives CSVVVAGQAYQPQHF.

The chain employs TRBV9 and TRBJ2-7, with 11 bases lining up with TRBD2. The germline V gene has CDR1 SGDLS and CDR2 YYNGEE. The CDR3 loop spans 15 amino acids. J was trimmed by 7 bases and V by 0 bases; bases with no gene match: 6. The DNA for the CDR3 is TGTGCCAGCAGCGTAGAGGAGGGACTAGCGGAAGAGCAGTACTTC. Its translation: CASSVEEGLAEEQYF.